Detailed here is one T cell receptor beta chain. Its antigen specificity is not known. Within one base of it there is no much larger clone, and no base qualities were kept. This entry belongs to a study of T cell responses to AZD1222 COVID-19 vaccine (dated by TCRdb to the early 2020s). As for the study more broadly: AZD1222 recipients whose second dose came at about 4 weeks and those whose second dose came at about 12 weeks were combined into one group, since spike-specific TCR depth and breadth did not differ between the two schedules. TCR sequencing covered over 230 trial participants: approximately 200 given two doses of AZD1222 and 26 given two doses of MenACWY control vaccine. Trial participants were enrolled into age subgroups of 18-55, 56-69 and 70-plus years, which contained approximately 150, 30 and 60 TCR-sequenced participants, respectively.

The CDR3 regions of human TCRbeta chains were analyzed by immunosequencing. Regarding the original processing steps: TCRs in the repertoires were compared against a reference library of SARS-CoV-2-specific TCRs that had been generated with the MIRA antigen-specificity platform. Breadth was defined as the fraction of unique TCRs that were SARS-CoV-2-associated, and depth was defined as the fraction of total T cells that were SARS-CoV-2-associated. Each spike-specific TCR was assigned to its reactive spike region and to a CD4 or CD8 class using the MIRA data. Log10-transformed breadth and depth values were compared by one-way ANOVA with Sidak's multiple comparisons tests. In TCRdb, the immuneACCESS table is reduced to in-frame sequences with V and J assigned. These tables do not hold every clone; where another copy was compared, an unresolved V gene accounts for under half, and the others remain unexplained. V and J calls and clone size follow that table, whereas D and trimming were derived from the DNA. The sample yields some 130,000 clones; roughly nine tenths were counted once. The ten most abundant clones make up over 2.5% of the sample.

General study outcomes and caveats: CD4 TCRs associated with the vaccine covered the entire spike protein, and the dominant responses were in regions 160-218 and 743-854. After two AZD1222 doses, spike-specific TCR breadth and depth were significantly higher than at day 0 and than in MenACWY recipients. In the small 56-69-year group, the increase in depth fell short of significance, most likely because of low power. Epitopes outside the regions mutated in the B.1.351 and B.1.1.7 variants were reportedly recognized by nearly half of the unique spike-specific TCRs. Conclusions about previously exposed vaccinees are limited because only 5 or 6 AZD1222 recipients were SARS-CoV-2 seropositive at baseline. Participants were mostly white British and included more females than males, and it was suggested by the authors that clonal diversity may have been underestimated. Because no day 14 peak-response samples were available, the repertoires could be characterized only after the peak T cell response.

The label giving this sample's time point can be read as: baseline before first vaccination. Samples from vaccinated people were obtained from the UK trials COV001 and COV002, which included a single-blind randomized controlled phase 2/3 trial of AZD1222 (ChAdOx1 nCoV-19) in healthy adults. For TCRbeta chain sequencing, PBMC samples were collected from trial participants at day 0 and at day 28 after the second dose. Reading from cysteine to phenylalanine, the CDR3 counts 14 amino acids. Here the CDR3 DNA is all that survives: 42 bases in frame from base 1. The germline ends are 13 bases apart after V is trimmed by 3 bases and J by 5 bases. The germline V gene (reference sequence) gives CDR1 as SEHNR and CDR2 as FQNEAQ.

The material sequenced was peripheral blood, taken on day 0 of AZD1222 vaccination. This sequence was found in an adult in good health. The V and J segments used are TRBV7-9 and TRBJ1-2; no confident D gene assignment can be made. The CDR3 loop reads CASSFGAPGYGYTF. The bases are TGTGCCAGCAGCTTTGGCGCCCCGGGGTATGGCTACACCTTC. Extended through the reference TRBV7-9 and TRBJ1-2 proteins, this CDR3 yields the full variable domain: DTGVSQNPRHKITKRGQNVTFRCDPISEHNRLYWYRQTLGQGPEFLTYFQNEAQLEKSRLLSDRFSAERPKGSFSTLEIQRTEQGDSAMYLCASSFGAPGYGYTFGSGTRLTVV.